Listed below are T cell receptor beta chains from one sample, sequenced in a study of identical twins. TCRdb fed the 5' RACE reads into MiXCR, producing one record per CDR3 protein. This table has roughly 710,000 distinct CDR3 sequences, less than 7% appearing once. The sequenced material came from naive T cells sorted from blood. The receptors stem from a man between 18 and 35 years old in good health. The CDR3 runs from the conserved cysteine through the conserved F or W. Clone size is given for some rows only: seen once, a few or many times, or a class if the clone is expanded.

clone size	V gene	J gene	CDR3 protein
many	TRBV4-3	TRBJ2-1	CASSQAGAAGLNGEQFF
many	TRBV5-1	TRBJ2-5	CASSFEGETQYF
.	TRBV11-2	TRBJ2-2	CASRQGEREKNTGELFF
.	TRBV7-9	TRBJ2-1	CASSLVRTSDDNEQFF
.	TRBV12-3/TRBV12-4	TRBJ2-1	CASLRVLDEQFF
.	TRBV6-4	TRBJ2-2	CASSDSRAANTGELFF
few	TRBV20-1	TRBJ2-5	CSARASLARQETQYF
many	TRBV7-9	TRBJ2-7	CASSRGRDYAF
many	TRBV5-1	TRBJ2-3	CASSFRSEGGDTQYF
.	TRBV20-1	TRBJ2-5	CSARFRAETQYF
many	TRBV7-9	TRBJ2-2	CASSSEFLDTGELFF
.	TRBV15	TRBJ2-2	CATSRVTGELFF